These 31 T cell receptor beta chains were sequenced from one sample in a study of cytomegalovirus exposure and HLA in healthy donors. With 60 Vbeta and 13 Jbeta primers, the PCR was carried out. Data came from immunoSEQ multiplex PCR; TCRdb stores just in-frame clones and leaves some out. The data show about 100,000 clones, roughly 73% seen once. The specimen sequenced was PBMCs. Receptors were obtained from a man aged 50 to 59 in good health and CMV-seropositive.

This chain uses TRBV19 with TRBJ2-2; D gene uncertain. V was trimmed by 5 bases and J by 0 bases, leaving 10 bases between them. The germline V gene has CDR1 LNHDA and CDR2 SQIVND (reference sequence). The CDR3 has 15 residues. The CDR3 here is CASSWLPSNTGELFF. The DNA of the CDR3 is TGTGCCAGTAGTTGGCTCCCCTCGAACACCGGGGAGCTGTTTTTT.

V is TRBV30 and J is TRBJ1-2; D not certain. With 0 bases removed from V and 4 bases from J, the gap between germline ends came to 12 bases. The germline V gene has CDR1 GTSNPN and CDR2 SVGIG (reference sequence). The CDR3 covers 14 residues. This CDR3 is CAWSVSGGSYGYTF. CDR3 bases: TGTGCCTGGAGTGTGTCAGGAGGGTCCTATGGCTACACCTTC.

V is TRBV4-3 and J is TRBJ1-2; D is ambiguous. The CDR3 length is 14 residues. Trimming took off 0 bases at V and 7 bases at J, with 12 bases between the two ends. Looked up from germline, CDR1 is LGHNA and CDR2 is YSLEER. In nucleotides, the CDR3 is TGCGCCAGCAGCCAAGAGGGCAGCGGGAGTGGCTACACCTTC. Translation gives CASSQEGSGSGYTF.

The genes are TRBV19 and TRBJ2-7; no reliable D call. V was shortened by 3 bases and J by 0 bases, with 12 bases between the two germline ends. This CDR3 is 15 amino acids long. The germline V gene has CDR1 LNHDA and CDR2 SQIVND (reference sequence). DNA for the CDR3: TGTGCCAGTAGTATCCAATTCGTGAGCTCCTACGAGCAGTACTTC. Protein sequence: CASSIQFVSSYEQYF.

This chain uses TRBV25-1 with TRBJ1-6; D might be TRBD1 (6 bases). Germline V gene lookup returns CDR1 MGHDK and CDR2 SYGVNS. This CDR3 has 14 residues. V gave up 2 bases and J gave up 7 bases, with 9 bases separating them. The CDR3 nucleotides read TGTGCCAGCAGTGAAGGACAGTTCAATTCACCCCTCCACTTT. This codes for CASSEGQFNSPLHF.

The V and J genes are TRBV10-2 and TRBJ2-5, with 8 positions matching TRBD2. Near its end, the DNA agrees better with TRBJ2-7, so the J call may be wrong. Germline V gene data show CDR1 as WSHSY and CDR2 as SAAADI. CDR3 length equals 16 residues. The CDR3 coding sequence is TGCGCCAGCACGGGGGGGGCTAGTCGGGGAGACTACGAGCAGTACTTC. Translated: CASTGGASRGDYEQYF.

The chain carries TRBV7-8 and TRBJ2-1, with D possibly matching TRBD1 (6 bases). CDR1 SGHVS and CDR2 FQNEAQ come from the germline V gene. V was cut by 5 bases and J by 2 bases, with 10 bases left in between. The CDR3 is 14 residues long. CDR3 loop: CASSARDTYNEQFF. CDR3 coding DNA: TGTGCCAGCAGCGCGAGGGACACCTACAATGAGCAGTTCTTC.

The V call is TRBV19, the J call TRBJ2-7; possibly TRBD1 for D (6 bases). CDR3 size: 12 residues. Deletions cut 5 bases from V and 7 bases from J, with 12 bases between. Germline CDR1 LNHDA, CDR2 SQIVND (reference sequence). CDR3 in DNA: TGTGCCAGTAGTCCCCGCAGGGGAGAGCAGTACTTC. Its translation: CASSPRRGEQYF.

The chain couples TRBV5-6 to TRBJ1-1, with TRBD1 as a possible D gene (5 bases). The CDR3 is made up of 16 amino acids. The V end lost 2 bases, the J end lost 4 bases, and 18 bases lay between the germline ends. Germline lookup yields CDR1 SGHDT and CDR2 YYEEEE. The CDR3 DNA follows: TGTGCCAGCAGCTTTGGGGTCGGGGGTAAGGGCACTGAAGCTTTCTTT. Protein sequence: CASSFGVGGKGTEAFF.

The chain combines TRBV27 with TRBJ2-5; 10 bases line up with TRBD2. V trimming: 4 bases; J trimming: 4 bases; junction bases outside the gene matches: 6. CDR1 and CDR2 from the germline V gene are MNHEY and SMNVEV (reference sequence). CDR3 length: 15 amino acids. As DNA, the CDR3 is TGTGCCAGCAGTTCTAGCGGGGGACCCCGAGAGACCCAGTACTTC. Its translation is CASSSSGGPRETQYF.

The CDR3 coding sequence is TGTGCCAGCAGCAGAGGACAGAACAGCAATCAGCCCCAGCATTTT. Its translation: CASSRGQNSNQPQHF. The gene calls are TRBV9 and TRBJ1-5, with D perhaps TRBD1 (6 bases). V was cut by 4 bases and J by 1 base, with 12 bases left in between. The CDR3 consists of 15 residues. Germline V CDR1 and CDR2: SGDLS, YYNGEE.

This chain uses TRBV7-2 with TRBJ2-3; TRBD1 matches 7 bases. The CDR3 has 16 residues. Germline V gene lookup returns CDR1 SGHTA and CDR2 FQGNSA. Trimming took 2 bases from V and 4 from J; bases not matched to a gene: 9. The CDR3 region has the DNA TGTGCCAGCAGCTTACACCGGGACAGTGTTGCAGATACGCAGTATTTT. This codes for CASSLHRDSVADTQYF.

This chain joins TRBV19 and TRBJ1-5, with 8 nucleotides matching TRBD1. The CDR3 runs to 15 residues. After removal of 3 bases from V and 6 bases from J, the junction contained 7 bases not matched to a gene. Germline-derived CDR1 and CDR2 are LNHDA and SQIVND (reference sequence). The CDR3 sequence is CASSMPQGGGQPQHF. The DNA for the CDR3 is TGTGCCAGTAGTATGCCACAGGGGGGAGGTCAGCCCCAGCATTTT.

This chain uses TRBV6-1 with TRBJ1-1; TRBD1 is a possible D gene (6 bases). Trimming took 9 bases from V and 1 from J, leaving 12 bases between them. Germline values: CDR1 MNHNS, CDR2 SASEGT. The length of the CDR3 is 13 residues. In nucleotides, the CDR3 is TGTGCCAGATCACAGGGACCGAACACTGAAGCTTTCTTT. Translating it yields CARSQGPNTEAFF.

This clone showed up just once. V and J are TRBV18 and TRBJ2-5, with a possible D match to TRBD2 (6 bases). This CDR3 is built from 13 residues. Germline V gene sequence: CDR1 KGHSH, CDR2 LQKENI. V was shortened by 2 bases and J by 5 bases, with 9 bases between the two germline ends. CDR3 sequence reads: CASSPGRSETQYF. The CDR3 DNA is TGTGCCAGCTCACCAGGGAGGAGTGAGACCCAGTACTTC.

The rearrangement uses TRBV7-6 and TRBJ1-1; D gene unclear. The CDR3 is 15 residues long. V dropped 5 bases and J dropped 0 bases, with 13 bases sitting between them. Germline V gene data show CDR1 as SGHVS and CDR2 as FNYEAQ. CDR3 sequence (DNA): TGTGCCAGCAGCCAGTCCCCCATTCTGAACACTGAAGCTTTCTTT. Protein product: CASSQSPILNTEAFF.

This clone is categorized as medium-sized. This chain connects TRBV27 to TRBJ1-5, with D tentatively TRBD1 (5 bases). There are 15 residues in the CDR3. Germline loops: CDR1 MNHEY, CDR2 SMNVEV (reference sequence). Trimming took off 7 bases at V and 0 bases at J, with 13 bases between the two ends. In nucleotides, the CDR3 is TGTGCCAGCAATCAGGGCACGGGTAGCAATCAGCCCCAGCATTTT. It is translated as CASNQGTGSNQPQHF.

This chain uses TRBV2 with TRBJ1-5, with a weak D call TRBD1 (5 bases). The length of the CDR3 is 13 residues. Germline CDR1 and CDR2: SNHLY and FYNNEI. Trimming pared 4 bases from V and 15 bases from J, leaving 19 bases between. The CDR3 DNA reads TGTGCCAGCAGTGTCGAAACAGGCGCGGGAACGCATTTT. It codes for CASSVETGAGTHF.

V gene TRBV7-2 combines with J gene TRBJ1-2; D gene unclear. Germline CDR1 reads SGHTA; CDR2 reads FQGNSA. Deletions cut 1 base from V and 1 base from J, with 7 bases between. This CDR3 contains 14 residues. The CDR3 region is CASSLEADNYGYTF. As DNA, the CDR3 is TGTGCCAGCAGCTTAGAGGCGGATAACTATGGCTACACCTTC.

This chain links TRBV5-1 with TRBJ1-2; D might be TRBD1 (5 bases). This CDR3 is 15 amino acids long. V was cut by 5 bases and J by 2 bases, with 16 bases left in between. Germline assignment: CDR1 SGHRS and CDR2 YFSETQ. This CDR3 is CASSSTPTENYGYTF. The DNA for the CDR3 is TGCGCCAGCAGTTCCACTCCGACAGAGAACTATGGCTACACCTTC. Together with reference TRBV5-1 and TRBJ1-2, the CDR3 gives the full variable domain: KAGVTQTPRYLIKTRGQQVTLSCSPISGHRSVSWYQQTPGQGLQFLFEYFSETQRNKGNFPGRFSGRQFSNSRSEMNVSTLELGDSALYLCASSSTPTENYGYTFGSGTRLTVV.

The gene calls are TRBV4-3 and TRBJ1-1; possibly TRBD1 for D (5 bases). The CDR3 length is 15 residues. V was shortened by 1 base and J by 5 bases, with 14 bases between the two germline ends. Germline assignment: CDR1 LGHNA and CDR2 YSLEER. CDR3 protein: CASSQGTEGWTEAFF. CDR3 coding DNA: TGCGCCAGCAGCCAAGGGACGGAGGGGTGGACTGAAGCTTTCTTT.

The CDR3 spells CASSPPGLNTGELFF. DNA for the CDR3: TGTGCCAGCTCACCACCTGGACTCAACACCGGGGAGCTGTTTTTT. The chain recombines TRBV18 with TRBJ2-2; possible D gene TRBD2, 5 bases. Trimming left V 0 bases short and J 2 bases short, with 7 bases between. CDR1 and CDR2 (germline): KGHSH, LQKENI. CDR3 length equals 15 residues.

CDR3 loop: CASSPGQGDGKLFF. As DNA, the CDR3 is TGCGCCAGCAGCCCGGGACAGGGGGACGGAAAACTGTTTTTT. This chain links TRBV4-1 with TRBJ1-4; 11 bases agree with TRBD1. V was pared by 4 bases and J by 10 bases, with 5 bases of the junction left unmatched. Germline V lookup: CDR1 MGHRA, CDR2 YSYEKL. The CDR3 length is 14 residues.

The V call is TRBV29-1, the J call TRBJ2-5; tentative D call: TRBD2 (7 bases). Germline-derived CDR1 and CDR2 are SQVTM and ANQGSEA. CDR3 length: 12 amino acids. V was trimmed by 6 bases and J by 3 bases, leaving 11 bases between them. In DNA form, the CDR3 reads TGCAGCGTGGGGAGGGGGGAAGAGACCCAGTACTTC. This encodes CSVGRGEETQYF.

This clone was observed once. The chain joins TRBV7-3 to TRBJ2-7; 10 bases agree with TRBD2. Germline assignment: CDR1 SGHTA and CDR2 FQGTGA. CDR3 length: 16 residues. Losses at the gene ends were 5 bases for V and 6 bases for J; bases not matched to a gene: 13. CDR3 amino acids: CASSPTPSGGKGEQYF. In DNA form, the CDR3 reads TGTGCCAGCAGCCCTACCCCTAGCGGGGGTAAAGGCGAGCAGTACTTC.

The chain is built from TRBV30 and TRBJ1-6, with D perhaps matching TRBD1 (6 bases). Trimming took off 5 bases at V and 10 bases at J, with 12 bases between the two ends. The germline V gene has CDR1 GTSNPN and CDR2 SVGIG (reference sequence). This CDR3 spans 12 amino acids. CDR3 loop: CAWQGISSPLHF. CDR3 in DNA: TGTGCCTGGCAGGGGATAAGCTCACCCCTCCACTTT.

The CDR3 loop is CASSVGGGSRGYEQYF. CDR3 nucleotide sequence: TGTGCCAGCAGCGTCGGGGGGGGTAGTCGGGGATACGAGCAGTACTTC. The chain is built from TRBV9 and TRBJ2-7, with 8 nucleotides matching TRBD2. V dropped 2 bases and J dropped 4; count of bases not matched to a gene: 11. This CDR3 spans 16 amino acids. Looked up from germline, CDR1 is SGDLS and CDR2 is YYNGEE.

This chain uses TRBV2 with TRBJ1-2; D is unresolved. Trimming pared 4 bases from V and 3 bases from J, leaving 9 bases between. This CDR3 region has 13 residues. In germline, CDR1 is SNHLY, CDR2 FYNNEI. The CDR3 here is CASSVQDYYGYTF. For the CDR3, the DNA is TGTGCCAGCAGTGTTCAGGATTACTATGGCTACACCTTC.

Turning to this clone: At one end the junction does not follow the germline gene, possibly because of a read error. The rearrangement joins TRBV30 to TRBJ1-6; 8 positions match TRBD1. CDR1 and CDR2 (germline): GTSNPN, SVGIG (reference sequence). The CDR3 length is 11 residues. CDR3 amino acids: CALDAAGGFNF. CDR3 DNA: TGTGCCTTAGATGCGGCAGGGGGCTTCAACTTT.

This sequence joins TRBV6-5 and TRBJ2-1; maybe TRBD1 (6 bases). CDR3 size: 16 residues. The germline CDR1 and CDR2 sequences are MNHEY and SVGAGI. V lost 2 bases, J lost 6 bases, and 17 bases lay in between. CDR3 residues: CASSYAAGTWANEQFF. The CDR3 coding sequence is TGTGCCAGCAGTTACGCAGCCGGGACATGGGCCAATGAGCAGTTCTTC.

Details on this clone: One end of the junction is discordant with germline, which a read error may explain. This chain links TRBV18 with TRBJ1-5, with 7 nucleotides matching TRBD1. The CDR3 runs 15 residues. Germline CDR1 is KGHSH and CDR2 is LQKENI. CDR3 sequence: CASSSQGTSNQPQNF. CDR3 in DNA: TGTGCCAGCTCATCACAGGGGACTAGCAATCAGCCCCAGAATTTT.